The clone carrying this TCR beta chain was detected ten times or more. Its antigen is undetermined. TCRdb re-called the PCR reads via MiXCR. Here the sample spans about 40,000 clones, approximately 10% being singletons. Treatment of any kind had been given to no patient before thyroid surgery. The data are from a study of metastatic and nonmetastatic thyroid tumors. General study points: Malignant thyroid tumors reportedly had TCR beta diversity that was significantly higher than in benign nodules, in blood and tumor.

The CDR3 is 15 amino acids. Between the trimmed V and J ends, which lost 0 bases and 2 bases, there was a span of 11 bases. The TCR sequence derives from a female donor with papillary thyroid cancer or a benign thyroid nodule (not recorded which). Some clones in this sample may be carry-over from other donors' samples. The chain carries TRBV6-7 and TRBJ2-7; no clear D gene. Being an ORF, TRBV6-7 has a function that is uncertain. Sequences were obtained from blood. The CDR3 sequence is CASSYSGVSTYEQYF. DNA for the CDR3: TGTGCCAGCAGTTACTCGGGCGTCTCGACCTACGAGCAGTACTTC.